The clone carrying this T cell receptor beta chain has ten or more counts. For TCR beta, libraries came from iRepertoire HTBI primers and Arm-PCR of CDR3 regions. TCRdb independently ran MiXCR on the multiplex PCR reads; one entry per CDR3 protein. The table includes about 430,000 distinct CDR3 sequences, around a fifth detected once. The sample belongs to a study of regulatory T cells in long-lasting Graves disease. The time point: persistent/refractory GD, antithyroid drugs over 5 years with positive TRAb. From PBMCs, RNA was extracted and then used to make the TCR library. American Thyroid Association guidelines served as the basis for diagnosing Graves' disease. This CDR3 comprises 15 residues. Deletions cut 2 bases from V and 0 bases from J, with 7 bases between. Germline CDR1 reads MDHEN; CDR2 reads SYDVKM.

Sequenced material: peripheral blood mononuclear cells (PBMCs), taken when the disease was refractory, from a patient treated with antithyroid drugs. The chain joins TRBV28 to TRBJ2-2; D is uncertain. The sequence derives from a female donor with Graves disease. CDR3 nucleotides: TGTGCCAGCAGTTTAAGTAGAGCGAACACCGGGGAGCTGTTTTTT. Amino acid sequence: CASSLSRANTGELFF. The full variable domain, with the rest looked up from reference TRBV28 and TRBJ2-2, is DVKVTQSSRYLVKRTGEKVFLECVQDMDHENMFWYRQDPGLGLRLIYFSYDVKMKEKGDIPEGYSVSREKKERFSLILESASTNQTSMYLCASSLSRANTGELFFGEGSRLTVL.